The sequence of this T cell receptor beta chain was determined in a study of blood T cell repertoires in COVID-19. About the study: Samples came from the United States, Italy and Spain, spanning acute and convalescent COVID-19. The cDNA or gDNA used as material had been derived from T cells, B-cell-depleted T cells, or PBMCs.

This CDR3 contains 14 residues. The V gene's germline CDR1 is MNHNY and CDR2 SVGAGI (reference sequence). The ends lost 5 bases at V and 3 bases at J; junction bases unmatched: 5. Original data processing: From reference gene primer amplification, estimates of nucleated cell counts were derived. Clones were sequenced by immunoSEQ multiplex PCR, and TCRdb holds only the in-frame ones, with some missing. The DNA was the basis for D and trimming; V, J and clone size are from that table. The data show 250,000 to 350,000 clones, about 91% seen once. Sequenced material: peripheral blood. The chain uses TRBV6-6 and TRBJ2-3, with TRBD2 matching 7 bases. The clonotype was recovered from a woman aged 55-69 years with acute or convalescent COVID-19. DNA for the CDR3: TGTGCCAGCAGTCGGGAACTAGCGACAGATACGCAGTATTTT. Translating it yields CASSRELATDTQYF.